The 8 T cell receptor beta chains presented below share a single source sample, sequenced in a study of T cell clonality in common variable immunodeficiency. Here immunoSEQ multiplex PCR was the method, and the copy in TCRdb shows in-frame clones only, minus some. The specimen gives more than 55,000 clones without singletons; the ten biggest hold under 0.9%. Sequenced sample: peripheral blood mononuclear cells. These receptors were collected from a person aged 18 to 70 in good health.

This clone rates as medium-sized. The read ends 3 residues before the CDR3 terminus; that terminus is restored from the germline J gene. The gene calls are TRBV6-1 and TRBJ2-4; no firm D call. With 4 bases removed from V and 7 bases from J, the gap between germline ends came to 5 bases. CDR3 length: 11 amino acids. CDR1 is MNHNS and CDR2 is SASEGT in the germline V gene. Partial CDR3 DNA: TGTGCCAGCAGTGTGTCGAACATT. It translates to CASSVSNI. The full CDR3 protein is CASSVSNIQYF.

With respect to this clone: The read terminates 3 residues ahead of where the CDR3 ends, so the germline J gene completes it. The V gene is TRBV7-9, the J gene TRBJ1-2; 7 bases match TRBD1. CDR3 length: 15 amino acids. The germline gives CDR1 SEHNR, CDR2 FQNEAQ (reference sequence). CDR3 protein: CASSFTGEVWDDYTF. CDR3 DNA, as far as it was read: TGTGCCAGCAGCTTTACAGGGGAGGTTTGGGATGAC.

This clone was seen ten or more times. The read halts 3 residues ahead of the CDR3 end, with the missing end drawn from the germline J gene. V is TRBV28 and J is TRBJ1-2; D is ambiguous. Trimming pared 2 bases from V and 7 bases from J, leaving 11 bases between. The CDR3 runs to 13 residues. Germline V gives CDR1 MDHEN, CDR2 SYDVKM. The part of the CDR3 DNA that was read is TGTGCCAGCAGTTTAACCCATCCACTTGGC. Translating gives CASSLTHPLG. The whole CDR3 is CASSLTHPLGYTF.

This clone occurred many times. The read stops 3 residues short of the end of the CDR3; the missing end is completed from the germline J gene. The chain links TRBV5-1 to TRBJ2-2; D uncertain. Germline V lookup: CDR1 SGHRS, CDR2 YFSETQ. The CDR3 is 13 amino acids. The CDR3 here is CASSVGSNEKLFF. The DNA read from the CDR3 is TGCGCCAGCAGCGTGGGCAGTAATGAAAAG.

This clone was counted many times. Read sequence stops 3 residues before the CDR3 end, and the germline J gene provides the missing end. The V call is TRBV28, the J call TRBJ2-1; 8 nucleotides agree with TRBD1. Germline CDR1 MDHEN, CDR2 SYDVKM. CDR3 length equals 14 residues. Trimming removed 7 bases from V and 8 bases from J; junction bases left unmatched: 10. The sequenced part of the CDR3 DNA is TGTGCCAGCAACCGGGACAGGACTGGAGATGAG. This gives the protein CASNRDRTGDE. The entire CDR3 protein reads CASNRDRTGDEQFF.

For this clone: The missing CDR3 end, 3 residues past where the read stops, is filled in from the germline J gene. The chain links TRBV11-2 to TRBJ2-1, with 9 bases fitting TRBD2. The CDR3 length is 14 residues. The germline gives CDR1 SGHAT, CDR2 FQNNGV. The V gene end was trimmed by 6 bases and the J gene end by 3 bases; junction bases not matched to a gene: 3. The CDR3 loop reads CASRFSGSYNEQFF. The sequenced part of the CDR3 DNA is TGTGCCAGCAGATTTAGCGGGAGCTACAATGAG.

In its sample, this clone was seen a few times. The DNA read from the CDR3 is TGCGCCAGCAGCTTCCCGGGGGAGGATACG. Protein: CASSFPGEDT. The whole CDR3 protein reads CASSFPGEDTQYF. V gene TRBV5-1 combines with J gene TRBJ2-3; D is perhaps TRBD2 (6 bases). The CDR3 goes on 3 residues after the read ends, and that part is filled in from the germline J gene. Germline V gene data show CDR1 as SGHRS and CDR2 as YFSETQ. Trimming removed 2 bases from V and 6 bases from J, with 10 bases in between. This CDR3 has 13 residues.

This clone was counted ten times or more. The read stops 3 residues short of the end of the CDR3; the missing end is completed from the germline J gene. The chain couples TRBV20-1 to TRBJ2-1; maybe TRBD1 (6 bases). The CDR3 length is 14 residues. V gave up 2 bases and J gave up 2 bases, with 10 bases separating them. Per germline, CDR1 DFQATT and CDR2 SNEGSKA (reference sequence). The CDR3 is CSARTGTTYNEQFF. CDR3 DNA (partial): TGCAGTGCTAGAACCGGGACAACCTACAATGAG.